A single sample is the source of the 23 T cell receptor beta chains below, sequenced in a study of cytomegalovirus exposure and HLA in healthy donors. In the PCR, 60 Vbeta and 13 Jbeta primers were used. The data were produced by immunoSEQ multiplex PCR, yet TCRdb's version contains in-frame clones alone and is incomplete. Among 130,000 to 150,000 clones listed, 76% were seen once. Sequenced material: PBMCs. All receptors derive from a man aged 18 to 30 in good health and CMV-seronegative.

This chain uses TRBV6-6 with TRBJ1-1; the match to TRBD1 covers 7 bases. The CDR3 contains 13 residues. Germline CDR1 reads MNHNY; CDR2 reads SVGAGI (reference sequence). Germline trimming cut 2 bases from V and 3 bases from J; bases unmatched to any gene: 0. The CDR3 loop reads CASSYDRDTEAFF. Written as DNA, the CDR3 is TGTGCCAGCAGTTACGACAGGGACACTGAAGCTTTCTTT.

This chain joins TRBV7-3 and TRBJ1-4; no firm D call. Trimming stripped 5 bases from V and 2 bases from J, with 18 bases between. CDR1 is SGHTA, CDR2 FQGTGA, per germline. CDR3 length: 17 amino acids. In DNA, the CDR3 is TGTGCCAGCAGCCCCAGTGGCCTCTGGTGCACTAATGAAAAACTGTTTTTT. Its translation is CASSPSGLWCTNEKLFF.

V usage is TRBV7-3 and J usage is TRBJ2-1; 7 nucleotides match TRBD1. This CDR3 is 13 amino acids long. CDR1 is SGHTA, CDR2 FQGTGA, per germline. The junction had 2 bases not matched to a gene; V was cut back by 5 bases and J by 4 bases. The CDR3 loop reads CASSLGQYNEQFF. CDR3 DNA: TGTGCCAGCAGCCTGGGACAGTACAATGAGCAGTTCTTC.

This chain uses TRBV9 with TRBJ1-5; D is perhaps TRBD1 (6 bases). V was trimmed by 7 bases and J by 9 bases, leaving 23 bases between them. Germline values: CDR1 SGDLS, CDR2 YYNGEE. This CDR3 comprises 15 residues. Here the CDR3 DNA reads TGTGCCAGCGTGGGGGGGCCGCCAAACCCATTGCCCCAGCATTTT. Residues: CASVGGPPNPLPQHF.

V and J are TRBV27 and TRBJ2-7; TRBD2 agrees at 8 bases. The germline CDR1 and CDR2 sequences are MNHEY and SMNVEV (reference sequence). V lost 4 bases to trimming and J lost 0 bases; unmatched junction nucleotides: 8. The CDR3 has 16 amino acids. The CDR3 coding sequence is TGTGCCAGCAGTTCTTCCGGGGGGGGAGCCTCCTACGAGCAGTACTTC. Residues: CASSSSGGGASYEQYF.

A remark on this clone: Additional DNA sequences in this sample encode the identical CDR3. The genes are TRBV29-1 and TRBJ1-1; a weak D match, TRBD1 (5 bases). From germline, CDR1 is SQVTM and CDR2 ANQGSEA. Deletions cut 7 bases from V and 5 bases from J, with 8 bases between. The CDR3 has 10 amino acids. The CDR3 region has the DNA TGCAGCGCCGGGGGGACTGAAGCTTTCTTT. Its protein product is CSAGGTEAFF.

The chain is built from TRBV12-5 and TRBJ2-2, with unresolved D. V was trimmed by 1 base and J by 4 bases, leaving 10 bases between them. The V gene's germline CDR1 is LGHNT and CDR2 FRNRAP. This CDR3 spans 15 amino acids. The CDR3 nucleotides are TGTGCTAGTGGTTTGGGAAGCCCGGGCACCGGGGAGCTGTTTTTT. This gives the protein CASGLGSPGTGELFF.

This clone has only one observation. The chain is built from TRBV27 and TRBJ1-4; TRBD1 agrees at 7 bases. With 5 bases clipped from V and 8 bases from J, the junction kept 11 bases outside the gene matches. The CDR3 length is 15 residues. In germline, CDR1 is MNHEY, CDR2 SMNVEV (reference sequence). For the CDR3, the DNA is TGTGCCAGCAGTCCGAATCCCGGGACAGACGAAAAACTGTTTTTT. This sequence encodes CASSPNPGTDEKLFF.

This clone showed up just a few times. This sequence joins TRBV28 and TRBJ2-7, with D maybe TRBD2 (5 bases). CDR1 is MDHEN, CDR2 SYDVKM, per germline. The CDR3 length is 16 residues. V lost 6 bases and J lost 4, with 22 bases in between. CDR3 coding DNA: TGTGCCAGCAGCCCCAGTGGTACGGACTCCTTATACGAGCAGTACTTC. As protein: CASSPSGTDSLYEQYF.

This clone was seen a handful of times. The rearrangement joins TRBV5-5 to TRBJ2-7, with D possibly TRBD1 on 6 matching bases. This CDR3 has 14 residues. V gave up 4 bases and J gave up 0 bases, with 11 bases separating them. CDR1 and CDR2 (germline): SGHKS, YYEKEE (reference sequence). The CDR3 DNA is TGTGCCAGCAGCCTGGGACATCTCTCCTACGAGCAGTACTTC. It encodes CASSLGHLSYEQYF.

The gene calls are TRBV6-5 and TRBJ2-6; D is unclear. The CDR3 consists of 16 residues. Trimming removed 0 bases from V and 0 bases from J, with 6 bases in between. Germline CDR1 and CDR2: MNHEY and SVGAGI. The CDR3 sequence: CASSYSIASGANVLTF. DNA for the CDR3: TGTGCCAGCAGTTACTCGATAGCCTCTGGGGCCAACGTCCTGACTTTC.

The chain has TRBV5-1 and TRBJ2-5, with TRBD2 matching over 9 bases. With V trimmed by 0 bases and J by 1 base, 4 bases remained unmatched. Germline V gives CDR1 SGHRS, CDR2 YFSETQ. This CDR3 spans 16 amino acids. CDR3 nucleotide sequence: TGCGCCAGCAGCTTGGGGGTAGCGGGGGTCCAAGAGACCCAGTACTTC. It translates to CASSLGVAGVQETQYF. Full variable domain (outside the CDR3, taken from reference TRBV5-1 and TRBJ2-5): KAGVTQTPRYLIKTRGQQVTLSCSPISGHRSVSWYQQTPGQGLQFLFEYFSETQRNKGNFPGRFSGRQFSNSRSEMNVSTLELGDSALYLCASSLGVAGVQETQYFGPGTRLLVL.

The chain combines TRBV19 with TRBJ2-4, with TRBD1 identical over 10 bases. This CDR3 contains 15 residues. CDR1 LNHDA and CDR2 SQIVND come from the germline V gene (reference sequence). Trimming at V came to 1 base and at J to 3 bases, leaving 0 bases not matched to a gene. The CDR3 loop is CASSIGDRGKNIQYF. The CDR3 DNA follows: TGTGCCAGTAGTATAGGGGACAGGGGCAAAAACATTCAGTACTTC.

The chain employs TRBV7-9 and TRBJ1-1, with a possible D match to TRBD1 (6 bases). V shed 5 bases and J shed 5 bases, with 18 bases lying between them. CDR1 is SEHNR and CDR2 is FQNEAQ in the germline V gene (reference sequence). CDR3 length: 15 residues. The CDR3 coding sequence is TGTGCCAGCAGCCAAGGGGGGGAGTGGAGGACTGAAGCTTTCTTT. It codes for CASSQGGEWRTEAFF.

V usage is TRBV7-3 and J usage is TRBJ1-2; 7 nucleotides match TRBD1. CDR1 SGHTA and CDR2 FQGTGA come from the germline V gene. The CDR3 spans 15 residues. J lost 4 bases, V lost 5 bases, and 10 bases had no gene match. CDR3 sequence reads: CASSPGMTGLYGYTF. DNA for the CDR3: TGTGCCAGCAGCCCAGGAATGACAGGGCTCTATGGCTACACCTTC.

The genes are TRBV2 and TRBJ2-5; D is possibly TRBD1 (6 bases). Germline V gene lookup returns CDR1 SNHLY and CDR2 FYNNEI. The V end lost 4 bases, the J end lost 7 bases, and 13 bases lay between the germline ends. The CDR3 is 13 residues long. Written as DNA, the CDR3 is TGTGCCAGCAGTGCCCGGGACATGGGGACCCAGTACTTC. Translated, it gives CASSARDMGTQYF. Filled out from reference TRBV2 and TRBJ2-5, the complete variable domain reads EPEVTQTPSHQVTQMGQEVILRCVPISNHLYFYWYRQILGQKVEFLVSFYNNEISEKSEIFDDQFSVERPDGSNFTLKIRSTKLEDSAMYFCASSARDMGTQYFGPGTRLLVL.

The chain carries TRBV29-1 and TRBJ1-6, with 7 bases matching TRBD1. This CDR3 comprises 13 residues. Germline V gene data show CDR1 as SQVTM and CDR2 as ANQGSEA. Trimming removed 7 bases from V and 7 bases from J; junction bases left unmatched: 7. DNA of the CDR3: TGCAGCGCCCGGACAGGCGTGAATTCACCCCTCCACTTT. Translated, it gives CSARTGVNSPLHF.

This clone has just one count. V and J are TRBV7-2 and TRBJ1-2; 8 nucleotides match TRBD1. This CDR3 region has 15 residues. V lost 4 bases, J lost 4 bases, and 8 bases stayed unmatched. The germline gives CDR1 SGHTA, CDR2 FQGNSA. In DNA, the CDR3 is TGTGCCAGCAGCTATCAGACAGGGGATAGCTATGGCTACACCTTC. It yields the protein CASSYQTGDSYGYTF.

The chain recombines TRBV5-1 with TRBJ1-1; D is perhaps TRBD1 (5 bases). With 4 bases removed from V and 4 bases from J, the gap between germline ends came to 17 bases. This CDR3 contains 15 residues. Germline CDR1 and CDR2: SGHRS and YFSETQ. As DNA, the CDR3 is TGCGCCAGCAGCGGTGCGGGGGGAGGTATCACTGAAGCTTTCTTT. Encoded protein: CASSGAGGGITEAFF.

The chain carries TRBV7-9 and TRBJ2-7, with 10 bases fitting TRBD1. The CDR3 is 14 residues long. Losses at the gene ends were 5 bases for V and 4 bases for J; bases not matched to a gene: 5. CDR1 is SEHNR and CDR2 is FQNEAQ in the germline V gene (reference sequence). DNA for the CDR3: TGTGCCAGCAGCCCCGGACAGGGGGAATACGAGCAGTACTTC. Translation gives CASSPGQGEYEQYF. Variable domain in full (rest from reference TRBV7-9 and TRBJ2-7): DTGVSQNPRHKITKRGQNVTFRCDPISEHNRLYWYRQTLGQGPEFLTYFQNEAQLEKSRLLSDRFSAERPKGSFSTLEIQRTEQGDSAMYLCASSPGQGEYEQYFGPGTRLTVT.

The chain joins TRBV7-9 to TRBJ2-1, with 7 bases matching TRBD1. Trimming at V came to 2 bases and at J to 6 bases, leaving 4 bases not matched to a gene. CDR3 length equals 14 residues. The germline gives CDR1 SEHNR, CDR2 FQNEAQ (reference sequence). This CDR3 reads CASSLTGDRNEQFF. The CDR3 DNA reads as TGTGCCAGCAGCTTAACAGGGGACCGCAATGAGCAGTTCTTC.

V is TRBV29-1 and J is TRBJ2-1; 7 bases map to TRBD1. V was clipped by 2 bases and J by 8 bases; unmatched bases: 3. Germline CDR1 reads SQVTM; CDR2 reads ANQGSEA. This CDR3 is 12 amino acids long. The CDR3 spells CSVEHDRDEQFF. The CDR3 DNA reads as TGCAGCGTTGAACATGACAGGGATGAGCAGTTCTTC.

This chain uses TRBV18 with TRBJ1-2, with D unresolved. Germline CDR1 KGHSH, CDR2 LQKENI. Trimming left V 0 bases short and J 5 bases short, with 19 bases between. The CDR3 covers 17 residues. CDR3 residues: CASSPPSVAGRRYGYTF. The CDR3 DNA sequence: TGTGCCAGCTCACCACCCTCAGTCGCAGGACGGAGGTATGGCTACACCTTC. Looking up the rest from reference TRBV18 and TRBJ1-2 gives the full variable domain: NAGVMQNPRHLVRRRGQEARLRCSPMKGHSHVYWYRQLPEEGLKFMVYLQKENIIDESGMPKERFSAEFPKEGPSILRIQQVVRGDSAAYFCASSPPSVAGRRYGYTFGSGTRLTVV.